This T cell receptor (beta chain) was sequenced in a study of early T cells in non-severe SARS-CoV-2 infection (dated by TCRdb to the early 2020s). Regarding the complete study: Because TCR sequencing was done on bulk RNA from unsorted whole blood, the alpha and beta chains could not be paired. General conclusions and limits of the study: Matching against VDJdb was skewed toward anti-spike CD8 responses, likely underestimated virus-specific expansions, and missed private and CD4 specificities.

About this clonotype itself: The clone's antigen remains unknown. No base quality values were provided; no much bigger clone lies one nucleotide off.

Per the germline V gene, SGHRS is the CDR1 and YFSETQ is the CDR2. At the junction V is shortened by 1 base and J by 2 bases; bases outside the gene matches: 2. Including cysteine and phenylalanine, the CDR3 has 14 amino acids. Just the 42-base CDR3 DNA is kept, in frame starting at base 1. The study was a case-control design nested within a healthcare worker cohort in London, UK, with weekly nasopharyngeal swab PCR tests and blood sampling. Healthcare workers were recruited between 23 and 31 March 2020, during the week of the UK lockdown, and were followed weekly for up to about 15 weeks. Library prep was done by 5' RACE. The sample was run on a NextSeq 500. Unique molecular identifiers were attached to individual cDNA molecules in the TCR library protocol so that sequencing error and PCR bias could be corrected. Both TCR alpha and beta chains were sequenced, and tight co-correlation was observed between alpha and beta sequence abundances in each sample. The source study handled its data this way. V gene, J gene and CDR3 annotation of TCR sequences was performed with Decombinator V4. TCRs were defined as expanded if a significant change between any two time points was detected under a Poisson model with p below 0.0001. Abundances of TCRs were expressed as counts per million after normalisation to the total number of TCRs sequenced in each sample. MAIT TCRs were defined by TRAV1-2 paired with TRAJ12, TRAJ20 or TRAJ33, and iNKT TCRs by TRAV10 paired with TRAJ18. VDJdb, accessed 1 November 2021, was searched for CMV, EBV and SARS-CoV-2 annotated TCRs, with TCRs annotated for multiple antigens excluded. TCRdb trimmed the raw reads at Q25, called clones with MiXCR and kept productive beta chains. Merged by CDR3 protein, the rows form single entries marked with the most common genes and DNA. The V and J calls here are based on TCRdb, not the publication. For this sample the table gives about 120,000 distinct CDR3 sequences, of which roughly an eighth were detected only once. The ten largest clones represent 3% to 4.5% of the sample.

The sequence came from an adult who was a healthcare worker with PCR-confirmed SARS-CoV-2 infection or an uninfected control (not recorded which). This chain is built from TRBV5-1 and TRBJ2-7; 8 central bases correspond to TRBD1. The material sequenced was whole blood, taken at baseline. The CDR3 reads as follows: CASSLNRGTYEQYF. The bases read TGCGCCAGCAGCTTGAACAGGGGGACCTACGAGCAGTACTTC. The CDR3, completed at both ends by the reference TRBV5-1 and TRBJ2-7 genes, gives the full variable domain KAGVTQTPRYLIKTRGQQVTLSCSPISGHRSVSWYQQTPGQGLQFLFEYFSETQRNKGNFPGRFSGRQFSNSRSEMNVSTLELGDSALYLCASSLNRGTYEQYFGPGTRLTVT.